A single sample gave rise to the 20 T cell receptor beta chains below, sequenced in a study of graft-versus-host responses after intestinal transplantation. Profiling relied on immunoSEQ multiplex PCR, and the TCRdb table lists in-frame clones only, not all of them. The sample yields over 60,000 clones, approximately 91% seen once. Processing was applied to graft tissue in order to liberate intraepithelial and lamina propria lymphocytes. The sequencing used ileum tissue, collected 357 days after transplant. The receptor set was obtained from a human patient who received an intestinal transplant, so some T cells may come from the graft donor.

DNA of the CDR3: TGTGCCAGCAGCTTAGATAGGCCCTACGAGCAGTACTTC. Its protein is CASSLDRPYEQYF. V is TRBV11-2 and J is TRBJ2-7; D not resolved. The CDR3 length is 13 residues. V was pared by 0 bases and J by 2 bases, with 5 bases between. Germline V lookup: CDR1 SGHAT, CDR2 FQNNGV.

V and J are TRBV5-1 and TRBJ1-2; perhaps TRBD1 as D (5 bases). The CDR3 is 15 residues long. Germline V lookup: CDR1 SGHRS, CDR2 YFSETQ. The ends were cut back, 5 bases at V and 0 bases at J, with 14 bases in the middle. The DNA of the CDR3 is TGCGCCAGCAGGGCACCGGGGCAGACTAACTATGGCTACACCTTC. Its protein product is CASRAPGQTNYGYTF.

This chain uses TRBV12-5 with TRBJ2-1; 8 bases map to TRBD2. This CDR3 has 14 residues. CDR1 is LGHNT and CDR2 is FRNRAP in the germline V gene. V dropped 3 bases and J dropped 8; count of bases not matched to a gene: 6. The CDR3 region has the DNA TGTGCTAGTGGTTTAGGGGGACTAGTTGATGAGCAGTTCTTC. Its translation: CASGLGGLVDEQFF.

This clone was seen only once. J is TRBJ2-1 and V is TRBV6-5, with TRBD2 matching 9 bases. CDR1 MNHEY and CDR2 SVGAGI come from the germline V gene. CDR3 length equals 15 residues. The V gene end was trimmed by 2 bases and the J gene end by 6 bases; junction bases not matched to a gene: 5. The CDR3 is CASSYDLSGSNEQFF. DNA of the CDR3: TGTGCCAGCAGTTACGACCTTAGCGGGAGCAATGAGCAGTTCTTC.

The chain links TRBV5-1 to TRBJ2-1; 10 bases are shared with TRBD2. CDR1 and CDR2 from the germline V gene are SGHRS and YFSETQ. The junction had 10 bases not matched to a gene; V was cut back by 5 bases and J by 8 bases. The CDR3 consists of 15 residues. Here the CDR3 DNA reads TGCGCCAGCAGTCACGAATCTAGCGGGGGCTATGAGCAGTTCTTC. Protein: CASSHESSGGYEQFF.

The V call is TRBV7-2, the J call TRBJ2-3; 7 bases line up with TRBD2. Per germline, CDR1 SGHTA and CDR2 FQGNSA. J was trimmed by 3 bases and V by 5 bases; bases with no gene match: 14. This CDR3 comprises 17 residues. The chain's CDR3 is CASSLRTRRYETDTQYF. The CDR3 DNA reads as TGTGCCAGCAGCCTGAGGACTAGACGGTATGAGACAGATACGCAGTATTTT.

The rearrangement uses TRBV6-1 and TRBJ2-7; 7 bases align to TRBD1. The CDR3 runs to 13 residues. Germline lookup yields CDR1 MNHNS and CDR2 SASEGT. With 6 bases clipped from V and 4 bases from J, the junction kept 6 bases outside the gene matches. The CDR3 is CASSNGRGYEQYF. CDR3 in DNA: TGTGCCAGCAGCAATGGCAGGGGGTACGAGCAGTACTTC.

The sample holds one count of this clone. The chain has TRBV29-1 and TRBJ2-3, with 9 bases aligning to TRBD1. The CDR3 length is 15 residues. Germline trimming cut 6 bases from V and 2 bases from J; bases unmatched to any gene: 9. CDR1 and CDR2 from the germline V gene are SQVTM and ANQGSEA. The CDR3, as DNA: TGCAGCGTGGACAGGGGTCCTCATCCCACAGATACGCAGTATTTT. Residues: CSVDRGPHPTDTQYF.

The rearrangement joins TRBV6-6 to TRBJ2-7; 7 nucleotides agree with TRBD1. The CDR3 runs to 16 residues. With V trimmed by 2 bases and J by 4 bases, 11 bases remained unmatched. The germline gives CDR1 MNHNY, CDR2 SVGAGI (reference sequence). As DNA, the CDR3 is TGTGCCAGCAGTTACGACCGACAGGGATACGGGTACGAGCAGTACTTC. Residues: CASSYDRQGYGYEQYF.

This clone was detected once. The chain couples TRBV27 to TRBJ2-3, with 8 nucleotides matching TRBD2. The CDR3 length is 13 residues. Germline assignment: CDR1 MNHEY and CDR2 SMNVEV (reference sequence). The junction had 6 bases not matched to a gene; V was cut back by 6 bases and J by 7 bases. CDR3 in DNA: TGTGCCAGCAGACCTTGGACTAGCTATACGCAGTATTTT. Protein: CASRPWTSYTQYF.

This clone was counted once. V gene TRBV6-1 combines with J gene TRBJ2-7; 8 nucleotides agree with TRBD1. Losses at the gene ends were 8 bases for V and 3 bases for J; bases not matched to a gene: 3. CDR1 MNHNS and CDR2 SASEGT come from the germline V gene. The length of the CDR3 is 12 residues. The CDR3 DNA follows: TGTGCCAGCTGGACAGGGATCTACGAGCAGTACTTC. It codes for CASWTGIYEQYF.

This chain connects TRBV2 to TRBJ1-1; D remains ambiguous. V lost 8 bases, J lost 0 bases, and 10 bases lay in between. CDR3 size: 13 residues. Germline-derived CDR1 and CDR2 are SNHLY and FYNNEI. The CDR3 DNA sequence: TGTGCCAGCTTTGGTGATTTGAACACTGAAGCTTTCTTT. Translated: CASFGDLNTEAFF.

This chain's CDR3 is CASSTLGPQYF. Written as DNA, the CDR3 is TGTGCCAGCAGCACCTTAGGCCCCCAGTACTTC. The rearrangement uses TRBV28 and TRBJ2-7; D is unclear. CDR3 size: 11 residues. With 6 bases removed from V and 10 bases from J, the gap between germline ends came to 13 bases. Germline V gene lookup returns CDR1 MDHEN and CDR2 SYDVKM. Based on the CDR3 plus reference TRBV28 and TRBJ2-7, the full variable domain is DVKVTQSSRYLVKRTGEKVFLECVQDMDHENMFWYRQDPGLGLRLIYFSYDVKMKEKGDIPEGYSVSREKKERFSLILESASTNQTSMYLCASSTLGPQYFGPGTRLTVT.

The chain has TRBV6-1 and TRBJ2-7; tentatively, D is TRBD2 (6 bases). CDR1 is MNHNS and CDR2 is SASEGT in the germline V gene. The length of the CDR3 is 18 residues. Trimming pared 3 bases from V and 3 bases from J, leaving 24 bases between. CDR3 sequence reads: CASSDLSARREWNYEQYF. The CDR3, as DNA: TGTGCCAGCAGTGACTTGTCGGCCCGGAGGGAATGGAACTACGAGCAGTACTTC.

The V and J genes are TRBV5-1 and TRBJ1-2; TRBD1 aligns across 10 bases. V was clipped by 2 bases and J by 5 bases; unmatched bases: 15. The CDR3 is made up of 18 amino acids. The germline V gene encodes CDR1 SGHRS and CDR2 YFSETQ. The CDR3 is CASSFGVDRGPPLYGYTF. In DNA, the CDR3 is TGCGCCAGCAGCTTCGGGGTCGACAGGGGGCCTCCTCTTTATGGCTACACCTTC.

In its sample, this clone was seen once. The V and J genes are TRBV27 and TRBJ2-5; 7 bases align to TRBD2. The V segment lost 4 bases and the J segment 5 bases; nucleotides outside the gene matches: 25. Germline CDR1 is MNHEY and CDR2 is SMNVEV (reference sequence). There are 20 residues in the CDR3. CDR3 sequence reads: CASSSPGLTPLIPPLETQYF. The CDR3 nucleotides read TGTGCCAGCAGTTCTCCGGGACTAACCCCCCTGATCCCCCCGTTGGAGACCCAGTACTTC.

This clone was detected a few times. CDR3 protein: CASSLAGAQYF. The CDR3 DNA reads TGTGCCAGCAGCTTAGCGGGAGCGCAGTATTTT. The rearrangement joins TRBV7-2 to TRBJ2-3, with D possibly being TRBD2 (5 bases). The CDR3 has 11 amino acids. Trimming cost V 0 bases and J 10 bases, with 5 bases left between them. Germline V gene sequence: CDR1 SGHTA, CDR2 FQGNSA.

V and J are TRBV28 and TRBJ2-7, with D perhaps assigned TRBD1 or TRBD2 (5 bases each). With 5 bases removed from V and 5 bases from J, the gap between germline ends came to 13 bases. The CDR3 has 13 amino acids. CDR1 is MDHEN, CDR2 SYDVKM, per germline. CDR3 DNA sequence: TGTGCCAGCAGTCCGGGGACGGACGACGAGCAGTACTTC. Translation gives CASSPGTDDEQYF.

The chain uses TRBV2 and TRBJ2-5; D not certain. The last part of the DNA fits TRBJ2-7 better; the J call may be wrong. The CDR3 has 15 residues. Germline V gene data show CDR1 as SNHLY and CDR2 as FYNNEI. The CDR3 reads CASSRKKGTLHEQYF. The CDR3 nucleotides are TGTGCCAGCAGTAGAAAAAAGGGTACTCTACACGAGCAGTACTTC.

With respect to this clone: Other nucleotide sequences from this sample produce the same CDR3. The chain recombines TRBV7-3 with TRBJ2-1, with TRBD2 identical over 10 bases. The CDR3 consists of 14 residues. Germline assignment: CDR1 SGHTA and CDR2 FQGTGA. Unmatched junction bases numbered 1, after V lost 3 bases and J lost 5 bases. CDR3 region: CASSFSGRDNEQFF. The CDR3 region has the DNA TGTGCCAGCAGCTTCAGCGGGAGGGACAATGAGCAGTTCTTC.